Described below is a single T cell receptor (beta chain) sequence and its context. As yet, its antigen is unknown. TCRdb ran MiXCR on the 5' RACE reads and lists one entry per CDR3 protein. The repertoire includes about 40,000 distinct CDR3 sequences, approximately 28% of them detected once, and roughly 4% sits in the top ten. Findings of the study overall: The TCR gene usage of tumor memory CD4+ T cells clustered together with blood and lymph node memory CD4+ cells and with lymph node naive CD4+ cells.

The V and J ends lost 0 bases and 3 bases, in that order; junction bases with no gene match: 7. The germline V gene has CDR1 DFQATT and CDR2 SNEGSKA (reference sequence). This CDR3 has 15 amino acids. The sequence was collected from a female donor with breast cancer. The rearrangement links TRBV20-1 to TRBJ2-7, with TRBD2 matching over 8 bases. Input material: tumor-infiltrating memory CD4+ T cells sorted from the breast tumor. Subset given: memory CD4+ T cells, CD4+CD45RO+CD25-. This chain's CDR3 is CSARDHSGGFYEQYF. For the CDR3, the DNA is TGCAGTGCTAGAGATCACAGCGGGGGTTTCTACGAGCAGTACTTC.